The 2 T cell receptor beta chains in this list originate from one sample, sequenced in a study of regulatory T cells in long-lasting Graves disease. Combining iRepertoire HTBI primers with Arm-PCR of CDR3 regions, the authors built TCR beta libraries. TCRdb recomputed calls from the multiplex PCR reads with MiXCR, one row per CDR3 protein. The sample lists fewer than 650,000 distinct CDR3 sequences, roughly 15% seen once, with around 12% in the top ten. As for time point: newly diagnosed GD, antithyroid drugs for less than 3 months. From RNA extracted from PBMCs, the TCR library was made. Separately, the same data were catalogued under a study of T cells in Graves' hyperthyroidism and ophthalmopathy.

Sequencing used peripheral blood mononuclear cells (PBMCs), obtained at new diagnosis, from a patient treated with antithyroid drugs. These TCRs come from a man aged 18 to 35 with Graves disease.

This clonotype came up a few times. The chain employs TRBV19 and TRBJ1-2; possibly TRBD1 for D (6 bases). Germline CDR1 LNHDA, CDR2 SQIVND (reference sequence). CDR3 length equals 13 residues. V lost 6 bases and J lost 5, with 13 bases in between. The CDR3 DNA reads TGTGCCAGTAGGGTTCAGGGGTATTATGGCTACACCTTC. Translating it yields CASRVQGYYGYTF.

The chain has TRBV10-3 and TRBJ2-5; D is perhaps TRBD1 (6 bases). The CDR3 sequence is 14 residues long. Germline V gene data show CDR1 as ENHRY and CDR2 as SYGVKD. V lost 10 bases and J lost 5, with 20 bases in between. This CDR3 is CATRVDSPSETQYF. Here the CDR3 DNA reads TGTGCCACGAGGGTGGACAGTCCTTCGGAGACCCAGTACTTC.